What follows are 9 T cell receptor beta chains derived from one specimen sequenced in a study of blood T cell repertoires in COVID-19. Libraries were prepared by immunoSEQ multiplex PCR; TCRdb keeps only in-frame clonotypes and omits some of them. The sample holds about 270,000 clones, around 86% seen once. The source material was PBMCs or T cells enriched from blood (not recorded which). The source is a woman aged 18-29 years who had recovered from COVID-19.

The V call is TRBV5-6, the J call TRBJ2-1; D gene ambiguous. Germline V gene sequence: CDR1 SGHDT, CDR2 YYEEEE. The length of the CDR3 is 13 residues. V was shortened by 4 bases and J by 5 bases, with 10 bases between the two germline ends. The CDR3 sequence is CASSPSPDNEQFF. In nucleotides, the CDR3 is TGTGCCAGCAGCCCTTCCCCCGACAATGAGCAGTTCTTC.

Here the CDR3 reads CASSLSGVDEAFF. CDR3 coding DNA: TGTGCCAGCTCACTATCGGGGGTTGATGAAGCTTTCTTT. This chain links TRBV18 with TRBJ1-1, with D maybe TRBD1 (5 bases). The CDR3 runs 13 residues. Germline V gene data show CDR1 as KGHSH and CDR2 as LQKENI. The V gene lost 4 bases and the J gene lost 7 bases, with 13 bases spanning the gap.

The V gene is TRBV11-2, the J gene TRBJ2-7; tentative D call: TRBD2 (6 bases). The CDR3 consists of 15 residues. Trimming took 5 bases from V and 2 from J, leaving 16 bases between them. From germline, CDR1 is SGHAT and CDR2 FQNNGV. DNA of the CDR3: TGTGCCAGCAGCCGTACCGGGACTGGGACCTACGAGCAGTACTTC. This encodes CASSRTGTGTYEQYF.

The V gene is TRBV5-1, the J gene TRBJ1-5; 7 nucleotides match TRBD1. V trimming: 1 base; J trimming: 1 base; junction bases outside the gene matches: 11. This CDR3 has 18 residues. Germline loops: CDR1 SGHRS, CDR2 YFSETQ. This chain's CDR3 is CASSLTAQGPGSNQPQHF. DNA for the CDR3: TGCGCCAGCAGCTTGACGGCACAGGGGCCGGGGAGCAATCAGCCCCAGCATTTT.

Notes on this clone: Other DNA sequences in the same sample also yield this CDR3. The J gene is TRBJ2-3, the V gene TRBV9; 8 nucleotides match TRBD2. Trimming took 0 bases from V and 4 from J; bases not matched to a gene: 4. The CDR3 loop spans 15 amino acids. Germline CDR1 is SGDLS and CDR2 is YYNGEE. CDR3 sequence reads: CASSVAGGPPDTQYF. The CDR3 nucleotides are TGTGCCAGCAGCGTAGCGGGGGGGCCCCCAGATACGCAGTATTTT.

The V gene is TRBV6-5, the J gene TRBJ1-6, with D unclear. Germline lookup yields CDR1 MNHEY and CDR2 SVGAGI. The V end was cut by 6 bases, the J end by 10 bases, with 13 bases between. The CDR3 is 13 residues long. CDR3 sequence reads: CASSQTRYSPLHF. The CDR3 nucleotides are TGTGCCAGCAGCCAGACACGTTACTCACCCCTCCACTTT.

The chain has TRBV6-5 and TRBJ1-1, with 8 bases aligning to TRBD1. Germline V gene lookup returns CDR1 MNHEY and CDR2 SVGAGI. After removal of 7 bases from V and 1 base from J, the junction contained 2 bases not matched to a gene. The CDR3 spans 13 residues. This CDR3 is CASIGTGNTEAFF. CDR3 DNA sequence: TGTGCCAGCATTGGGACAGGGAACACTGAAGCTTTCTTT.

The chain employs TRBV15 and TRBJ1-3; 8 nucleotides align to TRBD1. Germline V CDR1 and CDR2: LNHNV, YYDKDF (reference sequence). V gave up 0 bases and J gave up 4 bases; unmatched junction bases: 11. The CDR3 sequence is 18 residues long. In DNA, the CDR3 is TGTGCCACCAGCAGAGAGCATTATCAGGGGGCCAGAGGAAACACCATATATTTT. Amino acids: CATSREHYQGARGNTIYF.

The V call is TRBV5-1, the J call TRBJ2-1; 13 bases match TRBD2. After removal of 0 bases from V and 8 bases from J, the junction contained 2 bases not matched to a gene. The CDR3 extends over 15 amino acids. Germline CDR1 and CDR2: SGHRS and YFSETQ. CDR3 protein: CASSLGLAGGHEQFF. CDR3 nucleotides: TGCGCCAGCAGCTTGGGACTAGCGGGAGGTCATGAGCAGTTCTTC.